This TCR beta chain was obtained from a study of CD8+ T cells in alopecia areata. General study findings and limits: With just one nonresponder, it is still uncertain whether baseline CD8+ expansion relates to response. Higher clonality was seen in lesional scalp than in normal scalp, especially in alopecia totalis/universalis.

As concerns this clone: Antigen specificity is unknown.

As the sequencing template, cDNA was produced by extracting RNA and reverse transcribing it. Some clones are missing from TCRdb's copy, which holds only in-frame ones; the method was immunoSEQ multiplex PCR. Among approximately 200,000 clones, 55% to 70% were seen once, and the ten largest hold 3% to 4%. The CDR3 runs to 14 residues. V was clipped by 3 bases and J by 2 bases, with 10 bases between them. Germline V gene lookup returns CDR1 GTSNPN and CDR2 SVGIG (reference sequence). Stated treatment: oral pan-JAK inhibitor, 5-10 mg twice daily. V gene TRBV30 combines with J gene TRBJ1-4; a possible D gene is TRBD1 (5 bases). The receptor comes from a human donor with alopecia areata. The sequences come from CD4+ T cells sorted from blood, collected at week 4, from a patient treated with tofacitinib. CDR3 DNA: TGTGCCTGGAGCCCAGGGAGGACTAATGAAAAACTGTTTTTT. Translated, it gives CAWSPGRTNEKLFF.